The 9 T cell receptor beta chains presented below share a single source sample, sequenced in a study of regulatory T cells in long-lasting Graves disease. To make TCR beta libraries, researchers used iRepertoire HTBI primers and Arm-PCR of CDR3 regions. One entry per CDR3 protein, called by TCRdb with MiXCR from the multiplex PCR reads. The sample holds over 300,000 distinct CDR3 sequences; around a fifth are singletons and the top ten take over 25%. Time point of the sample: persistent/refractory GD, antithyroid drugs over 5 years with positive TRAb. Extracted PBMC RNA gave rise to the TCR library. The sample here was peripheral blood mononuclear cells (PBMCs), taken when the disease was refractory, from a patient treated with antithyroid drugs. The receptor set was obtained from a female donor with Graves disease.

This clonotype has a handful of counts. The chain joins TRBV28 to TRBJ2-1, with TRBD2 identical over 8 bases. Losses at the gene ends were 10 bases for V and 7 bases for J; bases not matched to a gene: 9. Germline values: CDR1 MDHEN, CDR2 SYDVKM. This CDR3 is 13 amino acids long. The CDR3 DNA follows: TGTGCCACCGAAGCGGGAGCGGGGAATGAGCAGTTCTTC. This encodes CATEAGAGNEQFF.

This clonotype was seen repeatedly, ten times or more. This chain joins TRBV12-3 or TRBV12-4 and TRBJ1-2, with TRBD1 matching over 9 bases. This CDR3 has 15 residues. With V trimmed by 6 bases and J by 5 bases, 10 bases remained unmatched. DNA for the CDR3: TGTGCCAGCAGAACAGGGGGCGCCGACATATATGGCTACACCTTC. Its translation is CASRTGGADIYGYTF.

This sequence joins TRBV14 and TRBJ2-5; 13 positions agree with TRBD2. The V segment lost 1 base and the J segment 3 bases; nucleotides outside the gene matches: 2. CDR1 is SGHDN and CDR2 is FVKESK in the germline V gene. CDR3 length: 16 residues. The CDR3 coding sequence is TGTGCCAGCAGCCAAGTAGGACTAGCGGGAGAAGAGACCCAGTACTTC. This gives the protein CASSQVGLAGEETQYF.

This clonotype was seen many times. The V call is TRBV28, the J call TRBJ1-1; a possible D gene is TRBD1 (5 bases). Germline V CDR1 and CDR2: MDHEN, SYDVKM. Trimming pared 6 bases from V and 1 base from J, leaving 12 bases between. CDR3 length: 14 residues. The CDR3 DNA follows: TGTGCCAGCAGACTCGACAGATCGAACACTGAAGCTTTCTTT. Its translation is CASRLDRSNTEAFF.

The genes are TRBV5-4 and TRBJ2-3, with 8 nucleotides matching TRBD1. The CDR3 runs 16 residues. Germline CDR1 SGHNT, CDR2 YYREEE (reference sequence). The V and J ends lost 0 bases and 2 bases, in that order; junction bases with no gene match: 5. The CDR3 protein is CASSLADRETTDTQYF. CDR3 DNA sequence: TGTGCCAGCAGCTTGGCGGACAGGGAGACCACAGATACGCAGTATTTT.

This clonotype was detected only a few times. This may stem from a read error, because a much larger clone lies one nucleotide away. The CDR3 does not close with the conserved phenylalanine or tryptophan, likely indicating a read error. The chain uses TRBV28 and TRBJ2-5; weak D call: TRBD2 (6 bases). The CDR3 is 14 amino acids. V gave up 3 bases and J gave up 4 bases, with 12 bases separating them. In germline, CDR1 is MDHEN, CDR2 SYDVKM. In DNA form, the CDR3 reads TGTGCCAGCAGTTTGTTAGCGGAGGCAGAGACCCAGTACCTC. As protein: CASSLLAEAETQYL.

This clonotype was found many times. The V call is TRBV11-3, the J call TRBJ2-5, with 11 bases aligning to TRBD1. The trim removed 1 base at V and 5 bases at J, leaving 6 bases unmatched. Germline assignment: CDR1 SGHNT and CDR2 YENEEA. This CDR3 contains 16 residues. In DNA form, the CDR3 reads TGTGCCAGCAGCTTAGGAGGGACAGGGGGATACGAGACCCAGTACTTC. This sequence encodes CASSLGGTGGYETQYF.

The sample holds a few counts of this clonotype. V is TRBV11-2 and J is TRBJ1-3, with unresolved D. Trimming pared 3 bases from V and 1 base from J, leaving 16 bases between. Germline V lookup: CDR1 SGHAT, CDR2 FQNNGV. CDR3 length: 17 amino acids. CDR3 loop: CASSFGRRAISGNTIYF. CDR3 DNA sequence: TGTGCCAGCAGCTTTGGGAGGCGGGCGATTTCTGGAAACACCATATATTTT.

Details on this clonotype: The junction and the germline gene differ at one end; a read error may be behind it. The chain links TRBV4-3 to TRBJ1-2; TRBD1 is a possible D gene (5 bases). CDR1 and CDR2 from the germline V gene are LGHNA and YSLEER. This CDR3 spans 13 amino acids. CDR3 sequence (DNA): TGCGCCAGCAGCCAAGAGTGGGGCTATGGCTGCACCTTC. Amino acids: CASSQEWGYGCTF.